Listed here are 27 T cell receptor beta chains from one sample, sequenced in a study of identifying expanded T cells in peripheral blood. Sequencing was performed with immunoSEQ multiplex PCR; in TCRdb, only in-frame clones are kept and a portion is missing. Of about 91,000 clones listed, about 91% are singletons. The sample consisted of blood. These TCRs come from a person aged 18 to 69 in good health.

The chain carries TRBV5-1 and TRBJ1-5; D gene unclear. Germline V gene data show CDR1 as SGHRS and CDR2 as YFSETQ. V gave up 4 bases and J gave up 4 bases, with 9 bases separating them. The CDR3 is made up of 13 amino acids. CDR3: CASSPASNQPQHF. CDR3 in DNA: TGCGCCAGCAGCCCGGCCAGTAATCAGCCCCAGCATTTT.

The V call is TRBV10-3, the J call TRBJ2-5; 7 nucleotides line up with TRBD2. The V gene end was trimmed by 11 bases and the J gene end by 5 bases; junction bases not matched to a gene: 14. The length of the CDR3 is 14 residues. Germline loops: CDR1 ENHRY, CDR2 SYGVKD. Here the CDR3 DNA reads TGTGCCGGGGGGGGAACGGGACCCTTGGAGACCCAGTACTTC. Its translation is CAGGGTGPLETQYF.

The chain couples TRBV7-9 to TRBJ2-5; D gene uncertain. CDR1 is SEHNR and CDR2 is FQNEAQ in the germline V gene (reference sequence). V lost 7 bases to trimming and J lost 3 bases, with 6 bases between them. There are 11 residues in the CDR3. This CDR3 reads CASKYEETQYF. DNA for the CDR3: TGTGCCAGCAAATACGAAGAGACCCAGTACTTC.

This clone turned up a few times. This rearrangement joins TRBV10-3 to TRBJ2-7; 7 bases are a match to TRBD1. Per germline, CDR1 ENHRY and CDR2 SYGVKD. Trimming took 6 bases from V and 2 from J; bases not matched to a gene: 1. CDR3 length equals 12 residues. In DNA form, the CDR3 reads TGTGCCATCAGCGGGACAGCCTACGAGCAGTACTTC. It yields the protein CAISGTAYEQYF.

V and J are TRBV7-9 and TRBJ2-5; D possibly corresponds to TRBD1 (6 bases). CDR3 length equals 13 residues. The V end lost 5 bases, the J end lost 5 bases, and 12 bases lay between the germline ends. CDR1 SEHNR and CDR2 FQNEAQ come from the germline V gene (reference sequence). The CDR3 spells CASSPQGWETQYF. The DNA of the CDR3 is TGTGCCAGCAGCCCACAGGGATGGGAGACCCAGTACTTC.

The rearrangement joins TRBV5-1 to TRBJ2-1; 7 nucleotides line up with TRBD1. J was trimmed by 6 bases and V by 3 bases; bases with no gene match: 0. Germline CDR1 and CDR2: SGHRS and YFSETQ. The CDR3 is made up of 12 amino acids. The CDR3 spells CASSSGGNEQFF. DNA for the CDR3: TGCGCCAGCAGCTCAGGGGGCAATGAGCAGTTCTTC. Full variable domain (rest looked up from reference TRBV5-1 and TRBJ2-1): KAGVTQTPRYLIKTRGQQVTLSCSPISGHRSVSWYQQTPGQGLQFLFEYFSETQRNKGNFPGRFSGRQFSNSRSEMNVSTLELGDSALYLCASSSGGNEQFFGPGTRLTVL.

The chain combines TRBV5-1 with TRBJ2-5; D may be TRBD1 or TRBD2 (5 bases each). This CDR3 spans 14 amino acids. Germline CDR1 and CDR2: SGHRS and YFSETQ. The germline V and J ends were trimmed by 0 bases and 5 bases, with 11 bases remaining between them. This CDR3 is CASSLGDVVETQYF. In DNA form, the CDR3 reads TGCGCCAGCAGCTTGGGGGACGTGGTTGAGACCCAGTACTTC. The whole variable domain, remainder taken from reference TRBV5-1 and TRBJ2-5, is KAGVTQTPRYLIKTRGQQVTLSCSPISGHRSVSWYQQTPGQGLQFLFEYFSETQRNKGNFPGRFSGRQFSNSRSEMNVSTLELGDSALYLCASSLGDVVETQYFGPGTRLLVL.

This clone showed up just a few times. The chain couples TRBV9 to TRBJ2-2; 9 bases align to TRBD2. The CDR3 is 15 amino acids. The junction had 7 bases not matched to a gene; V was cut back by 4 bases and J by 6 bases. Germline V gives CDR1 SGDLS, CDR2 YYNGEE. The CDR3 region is CASSLAGSVAGELFF. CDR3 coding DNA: TGTGCCAGCAGCCTAGCGGGGTCGGTGGCCGGGGAGCTGTTTTTT.

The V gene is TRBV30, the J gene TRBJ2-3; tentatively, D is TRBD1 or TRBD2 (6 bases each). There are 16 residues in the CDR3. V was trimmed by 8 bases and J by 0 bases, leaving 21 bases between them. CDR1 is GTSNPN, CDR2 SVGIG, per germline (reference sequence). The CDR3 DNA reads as TGTGCCCGCTCTGGGGGGACACAATCTAGCACAGATACGCAGTATTTT. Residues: CARSGGTQSSTDTQYF.

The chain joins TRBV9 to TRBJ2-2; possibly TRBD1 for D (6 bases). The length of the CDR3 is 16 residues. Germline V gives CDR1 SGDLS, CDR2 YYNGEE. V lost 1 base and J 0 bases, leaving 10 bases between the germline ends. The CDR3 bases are TGTGCCAGCAGCGTACAGGGGCCCCCGAACACCGGGGAGCTGTTTTTT. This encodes CASSVQGPPNTGELFF. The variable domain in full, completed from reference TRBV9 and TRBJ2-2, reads DSGVTQTPKHLITATGQRVTLRCSPRSGDLSVYWYQQSLDQGLQFLIQYYNGEERAKGNILERFSAQQFPDLHSELNLSSLELGDSALYFCASSVQGPPNTGELFFGEGSRLTVL.

The CDR3: CATRNWEGSKNIQYF. The CDR3, as DNA: TGTGCCACCAGGAATTGGGAGGGGAGCAAAAACATTCAGTACTTC. V gene TRBV15 combines with J gene TRBJ2-4, with 7 bases matching TRBD2. The junction had 8 bases not matched to a gene; V was cut back by 6 bases and J by 3 bases. This CDR3 is built from 15 residues. From germline, CDR1 is LNHNV and CDR2 YYDKDF (reference sequence).

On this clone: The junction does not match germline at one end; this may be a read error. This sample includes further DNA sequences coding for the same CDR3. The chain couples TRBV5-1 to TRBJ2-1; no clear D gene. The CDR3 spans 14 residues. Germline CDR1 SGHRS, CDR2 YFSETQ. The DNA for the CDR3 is TGCGCCAGCAGCTTGGAACTACCTCACAATGAGCAATTCTTC. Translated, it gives CASSLELPHNEQFF.

This CDR3 reads CASSEGHSGNTIYF. The CDR3 DNA reads TGTGCCAGCAGTGAGGGGCACTCTGGAAACACCATATATTTT. The chain joins TRBV6-1 to TRBJ1-3; perhaps TRBD1 as D (5 bases). CDR1 is MNHNS, CDR2 SASEGT, per germline. CDR3 size: 14 residues. The V end was cut by 3 bases, the J end by 0 bases, with 6 bases between.

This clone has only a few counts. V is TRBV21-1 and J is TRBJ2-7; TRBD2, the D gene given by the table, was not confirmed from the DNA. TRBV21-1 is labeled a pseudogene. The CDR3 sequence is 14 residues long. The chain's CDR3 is CASSRSAGDHEQYF. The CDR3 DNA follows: TGTGCCAGCAGCAGATCGGCGGGAGACCACGAGCAGTACTTC.

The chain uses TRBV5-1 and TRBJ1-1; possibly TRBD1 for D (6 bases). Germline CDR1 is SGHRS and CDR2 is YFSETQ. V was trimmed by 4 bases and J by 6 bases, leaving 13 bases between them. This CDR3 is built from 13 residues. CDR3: CASSPTGLSEAFF. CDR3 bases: TGCGCCAGCAGCCCCACAGGGCTCTCTGAAGCTTTCTTT.

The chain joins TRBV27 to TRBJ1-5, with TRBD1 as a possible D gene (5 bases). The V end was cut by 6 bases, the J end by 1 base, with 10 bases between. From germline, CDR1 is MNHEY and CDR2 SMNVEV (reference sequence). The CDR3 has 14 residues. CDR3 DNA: TGTGCCAGCAGCCAAAGGGACAGCAATCAGCCCCAGCATTTT. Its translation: CASSQRDSNQPQHF.

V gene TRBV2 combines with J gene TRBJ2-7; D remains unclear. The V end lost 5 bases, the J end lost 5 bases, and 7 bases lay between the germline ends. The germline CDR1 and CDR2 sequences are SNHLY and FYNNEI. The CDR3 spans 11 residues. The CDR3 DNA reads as TGTGCCAGCAGTTTCAAACACGAGCAGTACTTC. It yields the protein CASSFKHEQYF.

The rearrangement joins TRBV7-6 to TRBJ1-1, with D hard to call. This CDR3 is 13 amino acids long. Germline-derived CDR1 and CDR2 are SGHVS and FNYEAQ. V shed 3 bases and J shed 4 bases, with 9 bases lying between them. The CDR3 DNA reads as TGTGCCAGCAGCTTTTCAGGTATCACTGAAGCTTTCTTT. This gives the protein CASSFSGITEAFF.

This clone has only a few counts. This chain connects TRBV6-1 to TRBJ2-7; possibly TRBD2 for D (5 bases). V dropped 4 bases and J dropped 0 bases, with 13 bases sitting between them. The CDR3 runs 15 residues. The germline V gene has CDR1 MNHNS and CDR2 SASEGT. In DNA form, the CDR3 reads TGTGCCAGCAGTGGAATGAGCGGTAGCTCCTACGAGCAGTACTTC. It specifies CASSGMSGSSYEQYF.

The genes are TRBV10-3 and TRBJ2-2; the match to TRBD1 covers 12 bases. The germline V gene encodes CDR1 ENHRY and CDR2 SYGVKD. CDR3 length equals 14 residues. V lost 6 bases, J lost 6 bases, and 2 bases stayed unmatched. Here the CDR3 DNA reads TGTGCCATCAGCGGGACAGGGGGCCCCGGGGAGCTGTTTTTT. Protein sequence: CAISGTGGPGELFF.

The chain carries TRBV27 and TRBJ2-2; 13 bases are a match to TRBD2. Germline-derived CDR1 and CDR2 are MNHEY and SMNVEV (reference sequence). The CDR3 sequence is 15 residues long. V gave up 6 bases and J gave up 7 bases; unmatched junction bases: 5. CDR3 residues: CASRGLAGELGELFF. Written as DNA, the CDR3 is TGTGCCAGCAGAGGACTAGCGGGAGAACTCGGGGAGCTGTTTTTT.

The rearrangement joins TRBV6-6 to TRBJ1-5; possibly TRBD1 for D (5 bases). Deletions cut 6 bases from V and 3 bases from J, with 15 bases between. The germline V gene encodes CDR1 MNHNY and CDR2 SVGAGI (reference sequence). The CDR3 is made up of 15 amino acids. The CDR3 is CASRDTLGDNQPQHF. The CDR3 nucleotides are TGTGCCAGCAGGGACACCCTTGGAGACAATCAGCCCCAGCATTTT.

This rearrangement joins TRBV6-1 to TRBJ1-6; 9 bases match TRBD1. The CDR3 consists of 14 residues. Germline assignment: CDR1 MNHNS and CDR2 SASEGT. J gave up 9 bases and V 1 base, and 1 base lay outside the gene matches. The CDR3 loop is CASSEGQGVSPLHF. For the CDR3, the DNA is TGTGCCAGCAGTGAAGGACAGGGGGTTTCACCCCTCCACTTT.

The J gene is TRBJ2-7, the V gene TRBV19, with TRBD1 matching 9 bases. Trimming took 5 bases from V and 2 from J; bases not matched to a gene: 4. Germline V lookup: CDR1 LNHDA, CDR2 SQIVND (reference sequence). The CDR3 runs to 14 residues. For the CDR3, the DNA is TGTGCCAGTAGTGTCGGACAGGGGACCTACGAGCAGTACTTC. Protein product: CASSVGQGTYEQYF.

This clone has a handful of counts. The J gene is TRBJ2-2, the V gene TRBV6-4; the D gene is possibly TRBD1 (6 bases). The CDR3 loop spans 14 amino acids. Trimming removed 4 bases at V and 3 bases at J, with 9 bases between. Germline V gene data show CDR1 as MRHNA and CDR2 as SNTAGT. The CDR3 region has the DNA TGTGCCAGCAGTGTACAGGGAGACACCGGGGAGCTGTTTTTT. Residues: CASSVQGDTGELFF.

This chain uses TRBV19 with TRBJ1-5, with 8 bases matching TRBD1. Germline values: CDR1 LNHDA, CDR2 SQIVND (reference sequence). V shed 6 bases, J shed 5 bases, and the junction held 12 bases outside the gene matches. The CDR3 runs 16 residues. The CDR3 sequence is CASRPAQGAMDQPQHF. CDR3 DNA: TGTGCCAGTAGACCAGCTCAGGGGGCAATGGATCAGCCCCAGCATTTT. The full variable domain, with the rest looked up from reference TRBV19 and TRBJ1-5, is DGGITQSPKYLFRKEGQNVTLSCEQNLNHDAMYWYRQDPGQGLRLIYYSQIVNDFQKGDIAEGYSVSREKKESFPLTVTSAQKNPTAFYLCASRPAQGAMDQPQHFGDGTRLSIL.

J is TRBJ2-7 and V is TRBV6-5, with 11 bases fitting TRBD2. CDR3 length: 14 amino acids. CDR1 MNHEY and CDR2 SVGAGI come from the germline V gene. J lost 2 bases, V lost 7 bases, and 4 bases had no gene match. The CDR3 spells CASKRGLAAYEQYF. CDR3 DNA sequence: TGTGCCAGCAAAAGGGGACTAGCGGCCTACGAGCAGTACTTC.